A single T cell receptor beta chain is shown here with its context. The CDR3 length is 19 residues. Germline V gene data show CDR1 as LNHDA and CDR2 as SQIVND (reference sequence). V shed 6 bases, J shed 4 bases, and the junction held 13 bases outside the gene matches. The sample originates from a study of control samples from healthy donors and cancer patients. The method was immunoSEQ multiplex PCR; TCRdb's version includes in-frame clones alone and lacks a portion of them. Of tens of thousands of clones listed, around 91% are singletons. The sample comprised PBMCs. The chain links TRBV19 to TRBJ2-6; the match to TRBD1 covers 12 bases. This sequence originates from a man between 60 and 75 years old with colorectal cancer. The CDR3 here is CASRTQGGTGGSGANVLTF. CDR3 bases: TGTGCCAGTAGGACCCAGGGGGGGACAGGGGGCTCCGGGGCCAACGTCCTGACTTTC. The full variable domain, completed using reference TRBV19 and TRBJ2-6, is DGGITQSPKYLFRKEGQNVTLSCEQNLNHDAMYWYRQDPGQGLRLIYYSQIVNDFQKGDIAEGYSVSREKKESFPLTVTSAQKNPTAFYLCASRTQGGTGGSGANVLTFGAGSRLTVL.